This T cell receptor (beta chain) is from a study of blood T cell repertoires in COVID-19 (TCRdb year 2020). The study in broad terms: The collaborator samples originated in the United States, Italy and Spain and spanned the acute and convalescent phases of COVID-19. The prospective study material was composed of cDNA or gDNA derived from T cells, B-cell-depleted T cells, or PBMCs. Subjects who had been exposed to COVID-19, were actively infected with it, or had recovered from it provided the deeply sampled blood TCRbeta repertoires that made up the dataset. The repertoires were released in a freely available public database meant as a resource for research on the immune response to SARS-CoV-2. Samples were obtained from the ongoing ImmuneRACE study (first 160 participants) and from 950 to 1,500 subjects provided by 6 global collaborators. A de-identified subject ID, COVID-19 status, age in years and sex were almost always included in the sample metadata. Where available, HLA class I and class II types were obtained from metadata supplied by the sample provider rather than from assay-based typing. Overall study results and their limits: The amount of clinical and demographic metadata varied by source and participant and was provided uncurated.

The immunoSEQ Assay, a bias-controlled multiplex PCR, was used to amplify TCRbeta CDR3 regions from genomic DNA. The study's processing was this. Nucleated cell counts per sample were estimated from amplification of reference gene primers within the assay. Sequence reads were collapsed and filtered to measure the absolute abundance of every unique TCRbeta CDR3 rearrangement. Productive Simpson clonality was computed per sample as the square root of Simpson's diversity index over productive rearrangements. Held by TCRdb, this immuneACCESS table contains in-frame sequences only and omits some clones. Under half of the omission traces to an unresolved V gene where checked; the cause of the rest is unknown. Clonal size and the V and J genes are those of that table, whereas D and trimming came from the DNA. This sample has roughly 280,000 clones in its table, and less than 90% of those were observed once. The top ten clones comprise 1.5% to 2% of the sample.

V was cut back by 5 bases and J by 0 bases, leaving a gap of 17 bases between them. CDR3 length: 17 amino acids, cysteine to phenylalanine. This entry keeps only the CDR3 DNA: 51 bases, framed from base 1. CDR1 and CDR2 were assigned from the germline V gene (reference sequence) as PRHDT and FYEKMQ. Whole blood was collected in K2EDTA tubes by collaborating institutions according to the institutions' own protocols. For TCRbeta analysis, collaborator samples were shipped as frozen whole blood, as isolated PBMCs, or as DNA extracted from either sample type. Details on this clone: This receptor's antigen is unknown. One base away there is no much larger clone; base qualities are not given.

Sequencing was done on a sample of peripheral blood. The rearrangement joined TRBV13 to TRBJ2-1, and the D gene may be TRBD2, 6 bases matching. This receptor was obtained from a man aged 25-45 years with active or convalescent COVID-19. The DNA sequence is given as TGTGCCAGCAGCGGGGCGGAGGGGCGAAGCTCCTACAATGAGCAGTTCTTC. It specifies CASSGAEGRSSYNEQFF. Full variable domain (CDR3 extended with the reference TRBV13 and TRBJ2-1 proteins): AAGVIQSPRHLIKEKRETATLKCYPIPRHDTVYWYQQGPGQDPQFLISFYEKMQSDKGSIPDRFSAQQFSDYHSELNMSSLELGDSALYFCASSGAEGRSSYNEQFFGPGTRLTVL.